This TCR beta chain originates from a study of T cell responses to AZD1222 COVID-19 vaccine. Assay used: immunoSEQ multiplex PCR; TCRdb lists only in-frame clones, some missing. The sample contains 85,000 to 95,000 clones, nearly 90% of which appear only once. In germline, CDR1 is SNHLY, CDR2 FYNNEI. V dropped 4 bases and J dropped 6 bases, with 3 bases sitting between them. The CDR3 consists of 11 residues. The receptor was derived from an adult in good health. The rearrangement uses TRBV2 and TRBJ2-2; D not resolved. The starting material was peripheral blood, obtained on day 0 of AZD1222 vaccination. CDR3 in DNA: TGTGCCAGCAGTGCTCCCGGGGAGCTGTTTTTT. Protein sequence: CASSAPGELFF.